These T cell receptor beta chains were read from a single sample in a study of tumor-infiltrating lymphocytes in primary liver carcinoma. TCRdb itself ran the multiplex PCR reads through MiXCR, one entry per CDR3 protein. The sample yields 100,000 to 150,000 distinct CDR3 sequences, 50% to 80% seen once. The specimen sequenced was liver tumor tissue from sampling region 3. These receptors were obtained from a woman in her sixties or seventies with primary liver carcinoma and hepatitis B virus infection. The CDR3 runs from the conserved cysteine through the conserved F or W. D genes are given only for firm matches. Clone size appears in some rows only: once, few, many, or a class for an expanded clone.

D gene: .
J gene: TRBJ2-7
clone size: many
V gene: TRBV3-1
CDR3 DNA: TGTGCCAGCAGCCAGGACTCATTGGGCGAGCAGTACTTC
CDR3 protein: CASSQDSLGEQYF

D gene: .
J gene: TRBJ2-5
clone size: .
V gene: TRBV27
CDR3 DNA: TGTGCCAGCAGTCGTTATTCAGCGCGGGAGACCCAGTACTTC
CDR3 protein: CASSRYSARETQYF

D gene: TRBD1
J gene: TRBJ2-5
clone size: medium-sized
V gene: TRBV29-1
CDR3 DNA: TGCAGCGTTGAAGGGGCTACAGGGGAACAAGAGACCCAGTACTTC
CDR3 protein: CSVEGATGEQETQYF

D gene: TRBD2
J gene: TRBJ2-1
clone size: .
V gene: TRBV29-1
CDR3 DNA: TGCATCGAACAGACTAGCGATGAGCAGATCTTC
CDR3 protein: CIEQTSDEQIF

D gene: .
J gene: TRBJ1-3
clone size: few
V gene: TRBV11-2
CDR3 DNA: TGTGCAAGCGGCTTAGCGGGAAACACCATATATTTT
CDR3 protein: CASGLAGNTIYF

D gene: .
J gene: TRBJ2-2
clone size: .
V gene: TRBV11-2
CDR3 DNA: TGTGCCGGCAGCCTAGTAGTCAGGGGACTTGTCACCGGGGAGCTGTTTTTT
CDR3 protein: CAGSLVVRGLVTGELFF

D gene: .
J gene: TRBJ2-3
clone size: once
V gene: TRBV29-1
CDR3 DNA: TGCAGCGTTGGGCAAAACCCGGACGGAAGCCCTGCAGATACGCAGTATTTT
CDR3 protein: CSVGQNPDGSPADTQYF

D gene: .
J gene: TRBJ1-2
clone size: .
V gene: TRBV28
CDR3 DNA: TGTGCCAGCAGAGTAGCACAGTTAAACTATGGCTACACCTTC
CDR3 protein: CASRVAQLNYGYTF

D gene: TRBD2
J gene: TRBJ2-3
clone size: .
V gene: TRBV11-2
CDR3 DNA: TGTGCCAGCAGCTTAGTGGGACTAGTGACTAATACAGATACGCAGTATTTT
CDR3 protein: CASSLVGLVTNTDTQYF

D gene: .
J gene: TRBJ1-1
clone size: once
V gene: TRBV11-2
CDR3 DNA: TGTGCCAACACCTTAGCGGGCAGGAGGACTGAAGCTTTCTTT
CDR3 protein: CANTLAGRRTEAFF

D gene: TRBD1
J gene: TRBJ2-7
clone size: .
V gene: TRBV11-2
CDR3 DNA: TGTGCCAGCAGCTTAGCGTCGGGGACAGGAGGCTACGAGCGGTACTTT
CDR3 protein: CASSLASGTGGYERYF

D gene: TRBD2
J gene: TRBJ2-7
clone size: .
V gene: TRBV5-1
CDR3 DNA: TGCGCCAGCAGCTTGGAGGGTACAGCGGGATTTTACGGGCAGTACTTC
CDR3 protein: CASSLEGTAGFYGQYF

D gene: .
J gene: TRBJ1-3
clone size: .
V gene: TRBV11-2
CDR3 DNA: TGTGCCAGCAGCTCCGATATAGTGGACACCATATATTTT
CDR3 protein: CASSSDIVDTIYF

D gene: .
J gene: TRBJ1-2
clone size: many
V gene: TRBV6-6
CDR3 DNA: TGTGCCAGCACCCGCGCGGGAGATCCCCAGCATGGCTACACCTTC
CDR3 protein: CASTRAGDPQHGYTF

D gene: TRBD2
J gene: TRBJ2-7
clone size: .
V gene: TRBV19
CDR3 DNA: TGTGCCAGTAGTATGTTAGCGGGAGGTTCCTACGAGCAGTACTTC
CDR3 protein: CASSMLAGGSYEQYF